This entry lists 27 T cell receptor beta chains sequenced from one sample in a study of patients and donors after allogeneic stem cell transplantation. TCRdb called the RT-PCR reads again in MiXCR, with one record for every CDR3 protein. The top ten hold around 7.9% of the sample, which has 400,000 to 500,000 distinct CDR3 sequences, 16% seen once. The sequencing sample was made of blood, either unsorted or a sorted T cell fraction (not recorded which). The receptors here all came from a human donor who was either an allogeneic HSCT recipient or a stem cell or donor lymphocyte infusion donor (not recorded which). It is not recorded whose cells these are; they may come from a transplant donor.

This chain joins TRBV7-9 and TRBJ2-5; D is unresolved. In germline, CDR1 is SEHNR, CDR2 FQNEAQ (reference sequence). V lost 1 base and J lost 2, with 11 bases in between. The CDR3 loop spans 15 amino acids. The CDR3 here is CASSLGEQVQETQYF. The CDR3 DNA follows: TGTGCCAGCAGCTTAGGGGAACAAGTACAAGAGACCCAGTACTTC.

In this sample, this clonotype turned up a few times. The chain has TRBV6-5 and TRBJ1-2; D ambiguous. Germline CDR1 reads MNHEY; CDR2 reads SVGAGI. The length of the CDR3 is 18 residues. V lost 2 bases to trimming and J lost 3 bases, with 22 bases between them. As DNA, the CDR3 is TGTGCCAGCAGTTACCGCTTCATATCCCTCAATGGAGACTATGGCTACACCTTC. This codes for CASSYRFISLNGDYGYTF.

This clonotype was detected many times. V gene TRBV2 combines with J gene TRBJ2-3; D ambiguous. The CDR3 has 11 residues. The germline V and J ends were trimmed by 3 bases and 9 bases, with 7 bases remaining between them. Germline V gives CDR1 SNHLY, CDR2 FYNNEI. The CDR3 DNA is TGTGCCAGCAGTGACGAGATAACGCAGTATTTT. Its translation is CASSDEITQYF. The complete variable domain, with remaining parts taken from reference TRBV2 and TRBJ2-3, reads EPEVTQTPSHQVTQMGQEVILRCVPISNHLYFYWYRQILGQKVEFLVSFYNNEISEKSEIFDDQFSVERPDGSNFTLKIRSTKLEDSAMYFCASSDEITQYFGPGTRLTVL.

The chain employs TRBV5-1 and TRBJ1-1; 7 bases agree with TRBD1. This CDR3 is built from 14 residues. Germline CDR1 reads SGHRS; CDR2 reads YFSETQ. V dropped 4 bases and J dropped 4; count of bases not matched to a gene: 7. The DNA of the CDR3 is TGCGCCAGCAGCCGTGGGACAGAGGGCACTGAAGCTTTCTTT. This sequence encodes CASSRGTEGTEAFF.

This clonotype turned up a few times. The genes are TRBV6-1 and TRBJ2-3; 9 positions match TRBD2. Germline trimming cut 8 bases from V and 0 bases from J; bases unmatched to any gene: 6. Germline V gene lookup returns CDR1 MNHNS and CDR2 SASEGT. This CDR3 has 15 residues. DNA for the CDR3: TGTGCCAGCTGGAGGGCGGGAGGGAGCACAGATACGCAGTATTTT. Translation: CASWRAGGSTDTQYF.

The table lists this clonotype with a few counts. CDR3 DNA: TGTGCCAGTCGACAACCGGGACAGGGGTTGGGTCAGCCCCAGCATTTT. Its translation: CASRQPGQGLGQPQHF. The chain recombines TRBV2 with TRBJ1-5; 10 bases match TRBD1. Trimming removed 9 bases from V and 6 bases from J; junction bases left unmatched: 14. The CDR3 has 16 amino acids. Looked up from germline, CDR1 is SNHLY and CDR2 is FYNNEI.

The table lists this clonotype with a few counts. This chain joins TRBV29-1 and TRBJ2-3, with 8 nucleotides matching TRBD2. Germline V lookup: CDR1 SQVTM, CDR2 ANQGSEA. The CDR3 length is 14 residues. The junction had 10 bases not matched to a gene; V was cut back by 7 bases and J by 4 bases. CDR3 DNA: TGCAGCGGGGGGACTAGAAATTTTCCAGATACGCAGTATTTT. Its translation is CSGGTRNFPDTQYF.

The gene calls are TRBV5-1 and TRBJ2-1; no clear D. Looked up from germline, CDR1 is SGHRS and CDR2 is YFSETQ. V was shortened by 4 bases and J by 9 bases, with 14 bases between the two germline ends. The CDR3 length is 13 residues. In DNA, the CDR3 is TGCGCCAGCAGCACGGCCCCTTTAGGTGAGCAGTTCTTC. Its protein is CASSTAPLGEQFF.

The genes are TRBV20-1 and TRBJ1-2; D remains ambiguous. Germline CDR1 DFQATT, CDR2 SNEGSKA (reference sequence). The CDR3 covers 15 residues. The V end was cut by 0 bases, the J end by 2 bases, with 13 bases between. DNA for the CDR3: TGCAGTGCTAGAGATCTTGACCGAGGGAACTATGGCTACACCTTC. Its translation is CSARDLDRGNYGYTF.

The gene calls are TRBV5-6 and TRBJ2-7; perhaps TRBD1 as D (6 bases). The CDR3 runs 16 residues. V lost 3 bases and J 1 base, leaving 17 bases between the germline ends. Germline values: CDR1 SGHDT, CDR2 YYEEEE. DNA of the CDR3: TGTGCCAGCAGCTCGGGGATGGACAGCTTTTCCTACGAGCAGTACTTC. It translates to CASSSGMDSFSYEQYF.

This clonotype has a handful of counts. The chain links TRBV6-2 or TRBV6-3 to TRBJ1-5; the D gene is possibly TRBD1 (6 bases). Trimming left V 0 bases short and J 4 bases short, with 10 bases between. The CDR3 covers 15 residues. The germline gives CDR1 MNHEY, CDR2 SVGEGT. The CDR3 nucleotides read TGTGCCAGCAGTTACTCGGGGGCTTTAAATCAGCCCCAGCATTTT. Amino acids: CASSYSGALNQPQHF.

The V gene is TRBV19, the J gene TRBJ1-2; D unresolved. Germline-derived CDR1 and CDR2 are LNHDA and SQIVND (reference sequence). The V end was cut by 6 bases, the J end by 6 bases, with 14 bases between. The CDR3 is 13 residues long. The CDR3: CASSIRARDGYTF. CDR3 bases: TGTGCCAGTAGCATCCGGGCAAGAGATGGCTACACCTTC.

This clonotype was recorded a few times. The chain employs TRBV12-3 or TRBV12-4 and TRBJ2-1; D is unresolved. The V and J ends lost 5 bases and 5 bases respectively, with 16 bases between them. There are 15 residues in the CDR3. The CDR3 protein is CASSLSPGRNNEQFF. The CDR3 DNA is TGTGCCAGCAGTCTGAGTCCTGGCAGAAACAATGAGCAGTTCTTC.

The chain couples TRBV6-1 to TRBJ2-2; D not certain. V was pared by 6 bases and J by 6 bases, with 20 bases between. The CDR3 covers 16 residues. The germline CDR1 and CDR2 sequences are MNHNS and SASEGT. The CDR3 protein is CASSRAGLPVAGELFF. The CDR3 DNA is TGTGCCAGCAGCAGAGCCGGGCTACCGGTAGCCGGGGAGCTGTTTTTT.

Of note for this clonotype: Since a much larger clone is just one base distant, this may be a read error. The genes are TRBV3-1 and TRBJ2-1, with TRBD2 matching over 7 bases. The CDR3 has 14 amino acids. Per the germline V gene, CDR1 is LGHDT and CDR2 is YNNKEL (reference sequence). The CDR3 DNA is TGTGCCAGCAGCTCAGTAGCGGGCTACAATAAGCAGTTCTTC. It specifies CASSSVAGYNKQFF.

The table lists this clonotype with a few counts. This chain links TRBV20-1 with TRBJ2-7; D possibly corresponds to TRBD1 (6 bases). Trimming shortened V by 4 bases and J by 4 bases, and 17 bases separated the two germline ends. The CDR3 length is 14 residues. From germline, CDR1 is DFQATT and CDR2 SNEGSKA (reference sequence). The CDR3 bases are TGCAGTGCTAAAGGGGGAAATGGGCTTTACGAGCAGTACTTC. As protein: CSAKGGNGLYEQYF.

This clonotype was seen a few times. V is TRBV5-1 and J is TRBJ2-2; 8 bases are shared with TRBD2. CDR3 size: 16 residues. With 4 bases clipped from V and 4 bases from J, the junction kept 9 bases outside the gene matches. From germline, CDR1 is SGHRS and CDR2 YFSETQ. The CDR3 DNA is TGCGCCAGCAGCGCTAATCCCCGGGGGGGCACCGGGGAGCTGTTTTTT. Translation: CASSANPRGGTGELFF. Filled out from reference TRBV5-1 and TRBJ2-2, the complete variable domain reads KAGVTQTPRYLIKTRGQQVTLSCSPISGHRSVSWYQQTPGQGLQFLFEYFSETQRNKGNFPGRFSGRQFSNSRSEMNVSTLELGDSALYLCASSANPRGGTGELFFGEGSRLTVL.

Ten or more counts support this clonotype. The J gene is TRBJ2-2, the V gene TRBV6-2 or TRBV6-3, with D perhaps matching TRBD2 (5 bases). The CDR3 contains 18 residues. Germline V gene data show CDR1 as MNHEY and CDR2 as SVGEGT. V dropped 2 bases and J dropped 3 bases, with 19 bases sitting between them. CDR3 nucleotide sequence: TGTGCCAGCAGTTACCCGTTACTTGCGGGTCGGCACACCGGGGAGCTGTTTTTT. This gives the protein CASSYPLLAGRHTGELFF.

This clonotype has just a few counts. The chain employs TRBV19 and TRBJ1-1, with D possibly TRBD1 on 6 matching bases. V was cut by 7 bases and J by 4 bases, with 13 bases left in between. CDR1 and CDR2 from the germline V gene are LNHDA and SQIVND (reference sequence). This CDR3 comprises 13 residues. This CDR3 is CASTGEGSTEAFF. Written as DNA, the CDR3 is TGTGCCAGTACAGGGGAAGGAAGCACTGAAGCTTTCTTT.

V usage is TRBV20-1 and J usage is TRBJ2-7; D is ambiguous. The length of the CDR3 is 12 residues. The germline V and J ends were trimmed by 3 bases and 6 bases, with 12 bases remaining between them. Germline V lookup: CDR1 DFQATT, CDR2 SNEGSKA (reference sequence). The CDR3 sequence: CSARGRVPEQYF. The CDR3 coding sequence is TGCAGTGCTAGGGGCCGGGTCCCCGAGCAGTACTTC.

The V call is TRBV24-1, the J call TRBJ2-2; TRBD2 aligns across 7 bases. Germline assignment: CDR1 KGHDR and CDR2 SFDVKD. The V segment lost 5 bases and the J segment 1 base; nucleotides outside the gene matches: 6. The length of the CDR3 is 16 residues. CDR3 in amino acids: CATSVGGGRNTGELFF. DNA of the CDR3: TGTGCCACCAGTGTTGGGGGAGGGAGGAACACCGGGGAGCTGTTTTTT.

This clonotype has more than one count but fewer than ten. DNA for the CDR3: TGTGCCAGCAGCTCCAGGACTCCAACCTACGAGCAGTACTTC. It translates to CASSSRTPTYEQYF. This chain links TRBV11-2 with TRBJ2-7, with TRBD2 as a possible D gene (5 bases). This CDR3 contains 14 residues. Trimming cost V 4 bases and J 2 bases, with 12 bases left between them. The V gene's germline CDR1 is SGHAT and CDR2 FQNNGV.

This clonotype was counted many times. The J gene is TRBJ1-1, the V gene TRBV5-1; D may be TRBD1 (6 bases). CDR3 length equals 15 residues. V was clipped by 2 bases and J by 0 bases, with 11 bases between them. The germline CDR1 and CDR2 sequences are SGHRS and YFSETQ. The CDR3 is CASSLNQGMNTEAFF. For the CDR3, the DNA is TGCGCCAGCAGCTTAAATCAGGGGATGAACACTGAAGCTTTCTTT.

This clonotype was recorded a few times. This chain joins TRBV9 and TRBJ2-3; 8 nucleotides line up with TRBD1. J gave up 4 bases and V 0 bases, and 4 bases lay outside the gene matches. Germline CDR1 and CDR2: SGDLS and YYNGEE. This CDR3 is built from 15 residues. CDR3 DNA: TGTGCCAGCAGCGTAGCAGGGGGCGGGGCAGATACGCAGTATTTT. Encoded protein: CASSVAGGGADTQYF.

The chain uses TRBV7-9 and TRBJ2-1; D is uncertain. The germline V gene has CDR1 SEHNR and CDR2 FQNEAQ (reference sequence). The CDR3 totals 14 residues. Trimming cost V 3 bases and J 9 bases, with 15 bases left between them. As DNA, the CDR3 is TGTGCCAGCAGCTTGGGAACCTATTTGCGTGAGCAGTTCTTC. It codes for CASSLGTYLREQFF.

The chain uses TRBV5-1 and TRBJ2-1, with D hard to call. CDR3 size: 14 residues. V was pared by 0 bases and J by 2 bases, with 6 bases between. Germline-derived CDR1 and CDR2 are SGHRS and YFSETQ. Here the CDR3 reads CASSLEYPYNEQFF. The CDR3 DNA sequence: TGCGCCAGCAGCTTGGAGTATCCCTACAATGAGCAGTTCTTC.

The chain is built from TRBV6-1 and TRBJ1-5; unclear D gene. The CDR3 extends over 15 amino acids. The V end lost 6 bases, the J end lost 4 bases, and 16 bases lay between the germline ends. The germline gives CDR1 MNHNS, CDR2 SASEGT. DNA of the CDR3: TGTGCCAGCAGCCCTTGGGAAGGCTTAAATCAGCCCCAGCATTTT. Translating it yields CASSPWEGLNQPQHF.